Included here is one TCR beta chain sequence, with context. The data were taken from a study of blood T cell repertoires in COVID-19. Using immunoSEQ multiplex PCR, the repertoire was profiled, and TCRdb retains in-frame clones only, with some absent. The repertoire holds 200,000 to 300,000 clones, with 80% to 90% as singletons. From germline, CDR1 is MNHNY and CDR2 SVGAGI (reference sequence). The ends were cut back, 6 bases at V and 6 bases at J, with 17 bases in the middle. The CDR3 is made up of 14 amino acids. The sequencing sample was made of peripheral blood. This receptor was obtained from a woman older than 75 with COVID-19, enrolled during active disease. This chain links TRBV6-6 with TRBJ1-1; a weak D match, TRBD1 (6 bases). The CDR3 DNA reads as TGTGCCAGCAGCCCCGGGACATCCATCCCTGAAGCTTTCTTT. It is translated as CASSPGTSIPEAFF.